The sample holds one count of the clone carrying this T cell receptor (beta chain). Naive CD8 cells, CD45RO-negative and positively selected for CCR7, excluded terminally differentiated effector memory CD45RA+ cells. Here immunoSEQ multiplex PCR was the method, and the copy in TCRdb shows in-frame clones only, minus some. The sample carries about 2.2 million clones, about 93% recorded once. Germline V gene data show CDR1 as SGDLS and CDR2 as YYNGEE. The CDR3 consists of 12 residues. V trimming: 5 bases; J trimming: 5 bases; junction bases outside the gene matches: 1. This entry comes from a study of shared clonotypes between healthy human individuals.

J is TRBJ2-1 and V is TRBV9; TRBD1 aligns across 7 bases. The material sequenced was naive CD8+ T cells from PBMCs. The receptor comes from a man younger than 35 in good health. Some clones in this sample may be carry-over from other donors' samples. The CDR3 sequence is CASRGTDNEQFF. CDR3 nucleotide sequence: TGTGCCAGCAGGGGGACAGACAATGAGCAGTTCTTC. The full variable domain, rest sourced from reference TRBV9 and TRBJ2-1, is DSGVTQTPKHLITATGQRVTLRCSPRSGDLSVYWYQQSLDQGLQFLIQYYNGEERAKGNILERFSAQQFPDLHSELNLSSLELGDSALYFCASRGTDNEQFFGPGTRLTVL.